This TCR beta chain was identified during a study of CD8+CD57+ T cells in acquired aplastic anemia. Looking at the study overall: When averaged, DNA from sorted CD4+ and CD8+ cells came to 3 to 4 ug.

Only patients with CD8+CD57+ cell expansion on flow cytometry were chosen for sequencing. CDR3 and TCR beta VDJ profiling relied on a genomic DNA template. MiXCR, applied by TCRdb to the reads, yields one record per CDR3 protein. The sample gives roughly 280,000 distinct CDR3 sequences, roughly 53% of which show up once; 1% to 1.5% is in the top ten. The sequencing input was sorted CD4+, CD8+, or CD8+CD57+ T cells (not recorded which) from PBMCs. The clonotype comes from a human donor with aplastic anemia.

CDR3: CASSLTGNGELFF. The CDR3 DNA sequence: TGTGCCAGCAGCCTGACAGGGAACGGGGAGCTGTTTTTT. The chain uses TRBV6-5 and TRBJ2-2; 7 bases align to TRBD1. The CDR3 length is 13 residues. V lost 6 bases and J lost 7; bases outside the gene matches: 5. Looked up from germline, CDR1 is MNHEY and CDR2 is SVGAGI.